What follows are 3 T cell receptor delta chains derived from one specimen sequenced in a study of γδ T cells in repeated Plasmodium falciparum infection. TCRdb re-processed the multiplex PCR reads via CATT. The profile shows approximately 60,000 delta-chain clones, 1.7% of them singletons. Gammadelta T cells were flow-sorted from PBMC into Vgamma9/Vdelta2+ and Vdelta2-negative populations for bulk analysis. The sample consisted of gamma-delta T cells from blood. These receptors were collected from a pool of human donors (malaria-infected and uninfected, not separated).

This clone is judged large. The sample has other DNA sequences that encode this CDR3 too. As DNA, the CDR3 is TGTGCTCTTGGGGAACTAGAGTCGTCCCGGTCCTTTATTACCGATAAACTCATCTTT. It yields the protein CALGELESSRSFITDKLIF. This sequence joins TRDV1 and TRDJ1, with unresolved D. The CDR3 runs to 19 residues. Per the germline V gene, CDR1 is TSWWSYY and CDR2 is QGS. Trimming stripped 0 bases from V and 2 bases from J, with 22 bases between.

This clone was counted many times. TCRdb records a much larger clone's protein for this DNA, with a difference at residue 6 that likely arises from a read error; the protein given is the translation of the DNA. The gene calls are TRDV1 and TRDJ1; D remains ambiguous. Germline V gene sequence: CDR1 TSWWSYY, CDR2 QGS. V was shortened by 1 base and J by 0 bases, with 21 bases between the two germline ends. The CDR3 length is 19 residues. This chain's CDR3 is CALGEQFTLTLVYTDKLIF. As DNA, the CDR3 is TGTGCTCTTGGGGAACAATTTACTCTAACCCTCGTGTACACCGATAAACTCATCTTT.

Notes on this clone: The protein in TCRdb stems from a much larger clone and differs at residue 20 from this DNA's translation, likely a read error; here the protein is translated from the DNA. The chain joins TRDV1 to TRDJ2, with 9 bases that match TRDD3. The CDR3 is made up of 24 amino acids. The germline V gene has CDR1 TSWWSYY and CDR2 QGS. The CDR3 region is CALGELPHELTNRGIQKLTGQLFF. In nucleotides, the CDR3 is TGTGCTCTTGGGGAACTTCCTCATGAACTTACCAACCGGGGGATACAAAAGTTGACAGGACAACTCTTCTTT.